The entry below gives a single T cell receptor (beta chain) sequence along with its context. The antigen is not known. The data stem from a study of blood T cells in healthy people across ages. Study findings and constraints: The fall in TCR beta diversity per million T cells was roughly linear with age.

Primers used in a second PCR of about 7 to 11 cycles were a sample-barcoded 5' primer and a J-beta primer mix. In TCRdb, the 5' RACE reads were re-called with MiXCR into one record per CDR3 protein. Of 700,000 or so distinct CDR3 sequences in the sample, about 20% are singletons; the top ten hold around a fifth. This clonotype was sampled from a man between 70 and 80 years old in good health. Input material: blood.

The CDR3 sequence is CASSYGLADQETQYF. CDR3 bases: TGTGCCAGCAGCTACGGACTAGCGGACCAAGAGACCCAGTACTTC. The chain joins TRBV6-2 or TRBV6-3 to TRBJ2-5; 10 nucleotides agree with TRBD2. This CDR3 contains 15 residues. CDR1 is MNHEY and CDR2 is SVGEGT in the germline V gene. J was trimmed by 0 bases and V by 6 bases; bases with no gene match: 4.